The present TCR beta chain was sequenced within a study of Ad26.COV2.S vaccination and SARS-CoV-2 variants (TCRdb year 2021). Regarding the complete study: Sequencing of the TCRbeta repertoire served to evaluate the specificity and breadth of SARS-CoV-2-reactive T cell receptors following Ad26.COV2.S vaccination. A total of around 32 samples were included in the TCR-sequenced set, comprising some 20 Ad26.COV2.S vaccine recipients, 5 placebo recipients and 8 SARS-CoV-2 convalescent individuals.

The CDR3 holds 14 amino acids from the cysteine to the phenylalanine. Left in the record is the CDR3 DNA by itself, 42 bases read in frame from the first base. Reading the germline V gene (reference sequence) gives CDR1 SGHKS and CDR2 YYEKEE. A distance of 13 bases separates the germline ends of V and J, which lose 5 bases and 5 bases respectively. Overall study outcomes, separate from this receptor: Non-spike TCR breadth was comparable between vaccine and placebo recipients, consistent with the vaccine containing only spike. Higher spike-specific TCR breadth was observed in Ad26.COV2.S recipients than in placebo recipients (P = 0.0014). It was noted by the authors that total T cell responses may have been underestimated by the TCR breadth and depth analyses. Substantial breadth of spike-specific CD8+ and CD4+ T cell responses was reported after vaccination.

About this clone: This receptor's antigen is unknown. Base qualities are missing; no much larger clone stands one base away.

The time point tag for this specimen amounts to: individuals recovered from natural SARS-CoV-2 infection. TCRbeta CDR3 regions were sequenced with the immunoSEQ Assay. After extraction, genomic DNA underwent amplification by bias-controlled multiplex PCR, followed by high-throughput sequencing. Turning to the authors' computational methods: To quantify the absolute abundance of every unique TCRbeta CDR3 region, sequences were collapsed and filtered. T cell fraction was estimated by normalizing TCRbeta template counts to usable DNA, which was measured by amplifying reference genes present in all nucleated cells. Repertoire TCRs were annotated as SARS-CoV-2-specific by exact matching of V gene, CDR3 amino acid sequence and J gene to a known reactive TCR set. The reference SARS-CoV-2 TCR set came from MIRA and was filtered for enrichment in COVID-19-positive ImmuneCODE repertoires, removing public or cross-reactive TCRs. Drawing on the MIRA antigens, annotated TCRs were analysed further at the level of specific ORF or position within ORF. Breadth was defined as the number of annotated unique rearrangements divided by the total number of unique productive rearrangements, and depth was defined as the summed frequency of the annotated unique rearrangements. TCR breadth was compared between groups using two-sided Wilcoxon rank-sum tests. TCRdb mirrors the immuneACCESS table, restricted to in-frame sequences. Some clones are absent from its copies; in checked studies, under half trace to an unresolved V gene, and the reason for the others is unknown. The V and J calls and the clone size are those of that table, but D and trimming were determined from the DNA. The sample table holds 87,000 or so clones, of which more than 65% were seen once. Approximately 16% of the sample belongs to the ten largest clones.

Rearrangement joined TRBV5-5 to TRBJ1-4, and the D gene may be TRBD1, 6 bases matching. This receptor was taken from a human donor who had recovered from COVID-19. The material sequenced was peripheral blood, taken after recovery from COVID-19. The DNA reads as follows: TGTGCCAGCAGTCGAAGGCAGGGGAATGAAAAACTGTTTTTT. It is translated as CASSRRQGNEKLFF.